The clone carrying this T cell receptor beta chain was counted only a few times. Only in-frame clones appear in the TCRdb table, and some are missing; sequencing was by immunoSEQ multiplex PCR. The sample lists about 3,700 clones, roughly 21% occurring once. This entry comes from a study of sequential checkpoint blockade in melanoma. Germline CDR1 GTSNPN, CDR2 SVGIG (reference sequence). V trimming: 4 bases; J trimming: 9 bases; junction bases outside the gene matches: 7. The CDR3 has 14 residues. Treatment given: randomized to nivolumab then ipilimumab (arm A) or the reverse (arm B). This chain connects TRBV30 to TRBJ2-5, with 14 bases that match TRBD2. The receptor was isolated from a human donor with melanoma. The sample was tumor tissue (inferred from file names), taken from a patient given nivolumab and ipilimumab in sequence. The CDR3 nucleotides are TGTGCCTGGAAGACTAGCGGGGGGGCCCGGGCCCAGTACTTC. Protein product: CAWKTSGGARAQYF.